The sequence of this TCR beta chain was determined in a study of vaccination and CD4 T cells after COVID-19. About the research overall: Convalescent persons amounted to six males plus four females, two of whom were Hispanic. Diagnosis preceded the drawing of post-COVID samples by a median roughly 96 days (range 35 to 161).

Treatment: approximately nine-day PBMC culture with coronavirus spike peptide pools or control peptides (ViraFEST assay). Sequencing of DNA taken from cultured CD4+ T cells relied on the Oncomine TCR Beta short-read assay. TCRdb ran MiXCR on the PCR reads and lists one entry per CDR3 protein. The table includes 25,000 to 30,000 distinct CDR3 sequences, 50% detected once. In germline, CDR1 is MNHNS, CDR2 SASEGT. CDR3 length: 14 amino acids. Trimming pared 5 bases from V and 7 bases from J, leaving 15 bases between. Comments on this clonotype: What it recognizes is unknown.

The rearrangement links TRBV6-1 to TRBJ1-5; D gene unclear. The source is a human donor who received a COVID-19 vaccine. This material consisted of CD4+ T cells from blood, cultured in vitro, taken before SARS-CoV-2 vaccination. CDR3 in amino acids: CASSRPEGWQPQHF. In DNA form, the CDR3 reads TGTGCCAGCAGTAGACCGGAGGGTTGGCAGCCCCAGCATTTT.